The clone carrying this TCR beta chain appeared many times. Its antigen remains unidentified. 60 Vbeta and 13 Jbeta primers were used in PCR. This table comes from immunoSEQ multiplex PCR, and its TCRdb copy is limited to in-frame clones, with some not included. The sample holds 120,000 or so clones, roughly 80% seen once. This sample was included in a study of cytomegalovirus exposure and HLA in healthy donors. Study conclusions and caveats: Across donors, sequencing depth was assumed by presence/absence analyses to be roughly uniform. Previously analyzed data showed that most TCR beta V segments were productive at a frequency of about 90% or about 30%. Among the sequence variants, a highly shared cluster was likely an artifact of sequencing.

The CDR3 contains 16 residues. CDR1 and CDR2 from the germline V gene are SGHNT and YYREEE (reference sequence). The V end was cut by 0 bases, the J end by 0 bases, with 7 bases between. The sequence was obtained from a male donor in good health and CMV-seropositive. V is TRBV5-4 and J is TRBJ2-6; unclear D gene. The sample taken for sequencing was PBMCs. The CDR3 here is CASSLDSHSGANVLTF. In DNA form, the CDR3 reads TGTGCCAGCAGCTTGGACTCTCACTCTGGGGCCAACGTCCTGACTTTC.